Below, 2 T cell receptor beta chains from the same sample are listed, as sequenced in a study of PD-L1 blockade in urothelial cancer. Generated by immunoSEQ multiplex PCR, the TCRdb table keeps only in-frame clones and is missing some. Among 70,000 to 90,000 clones listed, more than 75% were seen once. Sequences were derived from PBMCs, sampled around atezolizumab (anti-PD-L1) treatment. The receptors were gathered from a man aged 65-85 years with urothelial cancer.

The chain links TRBV7-9 to TRBJ1-5; 10 bases are shared with TRBD1. The CDR3 runs 16 residues. The V gene's germline CDR1 is SEHNR and CDR2 FQNEAQ (reference sequence). The ends lost 5 bases at V and 6 bases at J; junction bases unmatched: 10. CDR3 amino acids: CASSPAGQGFSQPQHF. Here the CDR3 DNA reads TGTGCCAGCAGCCCGGCGGGACAGGGGTTTAGTCAGCCCCAGCATTTT.

V is TRBV18 and J is TRBJ1-1; the match to TRBD1 covers 7 bases. Looked up from germline, CDR1 is KGHSH and CDR2 is LQKENI. This CDR3 has 15 amino acids. The junction had 4 bases not matched to a gene; V was cut back by 2 bases and J by 1 base. CDR3 DNA sequence: TGTGCCAGCTCACCAAGACAGGGTGAGAACACTGAAGCTTTCTTT. Translation: CASSPRQGENTEAFF.